This T cell receptor (beta chain) was recovered during a study of human T cells and chemical hapten exposure. Study as a whole: Readings were taken at 6 days from patch tests that had applied 0.01% DPC to the upper back.

Trimming cost V 1 base and J 8 bases; bases outside gene matches: 7. The CDR3 is made up of 15 amino acids. Germline CDR1 SGHVS, CDR2 FQNEAQ. As the library was built, unique molecular identifiers were attached to individual cDNA molecules. MiXCR, run by TCRdb on the RACE reads, gives a single entry per CDR3 protein. The table lists just over 40,000 distinct CDR3 sequences, roughly 3.3% of them singletons, with under 8.5% in the top ten. Regarding time point: patch test 2, 6 weeks after DPC sensitization. This sample's treatment: therapeutic diphenylcyclopropenone sensitization with weekly scalp DPC. Material: whole blood, obtained in connection with sensitization to the hapten diphenylcyclopropenone (DPC). The chain carries TRBV7-8 and TRBJ2-1; 8 bases map to TRBD1. This TCR was recovered from a man aged 35-49 years with alopecia areata. Some clones in this sample may be carry-over from other donors' samples. The CDR3, as DNA: TGTGCCAGCAGCTTAGGCGGACAGGGTATCGATGAGCAGTTCTTC. Residues: CASSLGGQGIDEQFF.